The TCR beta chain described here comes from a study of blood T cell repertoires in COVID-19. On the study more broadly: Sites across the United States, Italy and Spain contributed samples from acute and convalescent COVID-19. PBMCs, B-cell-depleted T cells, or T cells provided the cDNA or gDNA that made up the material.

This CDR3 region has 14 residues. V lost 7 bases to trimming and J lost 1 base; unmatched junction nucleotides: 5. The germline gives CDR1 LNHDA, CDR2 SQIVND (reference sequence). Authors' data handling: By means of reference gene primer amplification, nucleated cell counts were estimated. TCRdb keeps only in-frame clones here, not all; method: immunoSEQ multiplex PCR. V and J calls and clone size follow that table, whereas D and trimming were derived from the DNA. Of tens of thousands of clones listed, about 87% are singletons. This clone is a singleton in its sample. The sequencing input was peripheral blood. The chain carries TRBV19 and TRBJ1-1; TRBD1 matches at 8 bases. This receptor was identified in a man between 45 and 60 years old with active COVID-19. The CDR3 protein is CASTSGQGNTEAFF. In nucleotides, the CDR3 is TGTGCCAGTACTTCCGGACAGGGGAACACTGAAGCTTTCTTT. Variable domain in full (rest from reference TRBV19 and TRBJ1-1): DGGITQSPKYLFRKEGQNVTLSCEQNLNHDAMYWYRQDPGQGLRLIYYSQIVNDFQKGDIAEGYSVSREKKESFPLTVTSAQKNPTAFYLCASTSGQGNTEAFFGQGTRLTVV.